This T cell receptor beta chain was sequenced during a study of vaccination and CD4 T cells after COVID-19. At the level of the study: Convalescent individuals exhibited SARS-CoV-2 positivity on nasal swab PCR, with several mild and one severe presentation. At day 14 and again at days 161 to 241 post-vaccination, three convalescent patients were sampled. Each participant underwent a two-dose regimen of either the BNT162b2 or the mRNA-1273 vaccine.

The CDR3 is 13 amino acids. Germline CDR1 and CDR2: MNHEY and SMNVEV (reference sequence). V was cut by 2 bases and J by 5 bases, with 9 bases left in between. Turning to this clonotype: Its antigen remains unknown.

General study findings and limits: Researchers report that 304 of 307 vaccine-specific clones in convalescent patients proved spike mono-reactive.

Using its own MiXCR run on the PCR reads, TCRdb lists one record per CDR3 protein. The sample holds tens of thousands of distinct CDR3 sequences, approximately 49% seen once. Sample time point: late sampling 161 to 241 days after vaccination in a few convalescent patients. The gene calls are TRBV27 and TRBJ2-5; D is unclear. This clonotype was sampled from a human donor who had recovered from COVID-19. The material sequenced was CD4+ T cells from blood, taken about 7 months after SARS-CoV-2 vaccination. DNA for the CDR3: TGTGCCAGCAGTTTAGCACGGAAGGAGACCCAGTACTTC. Amino acid sequence: CASSLARKETQYF.